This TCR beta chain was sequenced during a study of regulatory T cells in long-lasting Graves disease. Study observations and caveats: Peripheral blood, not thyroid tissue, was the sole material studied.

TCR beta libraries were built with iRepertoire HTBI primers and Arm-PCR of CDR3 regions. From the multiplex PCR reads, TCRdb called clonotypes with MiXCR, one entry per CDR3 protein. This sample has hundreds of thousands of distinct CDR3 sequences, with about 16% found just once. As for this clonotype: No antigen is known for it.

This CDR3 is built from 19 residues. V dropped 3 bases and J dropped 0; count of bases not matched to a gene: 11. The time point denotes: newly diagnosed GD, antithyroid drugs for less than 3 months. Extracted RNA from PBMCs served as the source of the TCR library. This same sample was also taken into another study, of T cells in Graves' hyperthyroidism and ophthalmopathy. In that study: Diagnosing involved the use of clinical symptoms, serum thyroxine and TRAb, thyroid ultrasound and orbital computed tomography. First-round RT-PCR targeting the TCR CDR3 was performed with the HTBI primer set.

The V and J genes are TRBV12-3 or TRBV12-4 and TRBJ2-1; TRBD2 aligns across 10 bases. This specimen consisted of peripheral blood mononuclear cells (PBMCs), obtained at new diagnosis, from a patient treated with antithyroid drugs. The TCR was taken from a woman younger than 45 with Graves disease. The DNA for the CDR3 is TGTGCCAGCAGTTTCCGGTCTAGCGGGAGAATCGGCTCCTACAATGAGCAGTTCTTC. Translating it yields CASSFRSSGRIGSYNEQFF.